Listed here are 9 T cell receptor beta chains from one sample, sequenced in a study of cytotoxic CD8 clonotypes in ibrutinib-treated CLL. Method: immunoSEQ multiplex PCR; TCRdb's copy keeps in-frame clones and lacks some. The sample lists about 140,000 clones, under 95% occurring once. This specimen consisted of PBMCs, obtained after 12 months of ibrutinib treatment. These receptor sequences come from a human donor with chronic lymphocytic leukemia.

This rearrangement joins TRBV6-5 to TRBJ2-5, with a weak D call TRBD1 (6 bases). Germline CDR1 reads MNHEY; CDR2 reads SVGAGI. The ends were cut back, 2 bases at V and 10 bases at J, with 17 bases in the middle. The CDR3 is 14 residues long. The CDR3 spells CASSYGITGSDQYF. Here the CDR3 DNA reads TGTGCCAGCAGTTACGGGATAACAGGGTCAGACCAGTACTTC.

The chain carries TRBV5-1 and TRBJ2-1; D is perhaps TRBD1 or TRBD2 (5 bases each). The germline V and J ends were trimmed by 2 bases and 16 bases, with 13 bases remaining between them. The CDR3 consists of 11 residues. The germline gives CDR1 SGHRS, CDR2 YFSETQ. The CDR3 loop reads CASSFGTLVFF. The CDR3 coding sequence is TGCGCCAGCAGCTTCGGGACCCTCGTTTTCTTC.

This chain connects TRBV6-6 to TRBJ2-5; D is undetermined. This CDR3 region has 15 residues. V was clipped by 5 bases and J by 5 bases, with 18 bases between them. Germline CDR1 reads MNHNY; CDR2 reads SVGAGI (reference sequence). CDR3 residues: CASSRLGLVGETQYF. The CDR3 DNA follows: TGTGCCAGCAGTCGATTGGGCCTCGTGGGGGAGACCCAGTACTTC.

V gene TRBV11-3 combines with J gene TRBJ1-1, with D maybe TRBD1 (5 bases). Trimming cost V 3 bases and J 4 bases, with 9 bases left between them. CDR1 and CDR2 (germline): SGHNT, YENEEA. This CDR3 contains 13 residues. CDR3 bases: TGTGCCAGCAGCTTTCAGGGCAGCACTGAAGCTTTCTTT. Its protein is CASSFQGSTEAFF.

The rearrangement links TRBV4-3 to TRBJ2-3; 8 nucleotides align to TRBD2. The CDR3 runs to 17 residues. J gave up 4 bases and V 2 bases, and 11 bases lay outside the gene matches. Looked up from germline, CDR1 is LGHNA and CDR2 is YSLEER. The CDR3 loop reads CASSQSPGLVGADTQYF. The CDR3 DNA reads as TGCGCCAGCAGCCAATCCCCGGGACTAGTAGGGGCAGATACGCAGTATTTT.

The chain is built from TRBV7-3 and TRBJ2-1; 10 bases align to TRBD2. The ends lost 5 bases at V and 7 bases at J; junction bases unmatched: 8. The CDR3 consists of 15 residues. The germline V gene encodes CDR1 SGHTA and CDR2 FQGTGA. The CDR3 coding sequence is TGTGCCAGCAGCCTCTACGAGGGACTAGCGAATGAGCAGTTCTTC. It is translated as CASSLYEGLANEQFF.

The J gene is TRBJ2-1, the V gene TRBV18, with 13 bases aligning to TRBD2. Germline V gene lookup returns CDR1 KGHSH and CDR2 LQKENI. CDR3 length equals 16 residues. Trimming took 3 bases from V and 5 from J; bases not matched to a gene: 4. CDR3 amino acids: CASSPRLAGGHNEQFF. CDR3 bases: TGTGCCAGCTCACCCCGACTAGCGGGAGGCCACAATGAGCAGTTCTTC.

The rearrangement uses TRBV19 and TRBJ2-3; the D is unclear. Germline-derived CDR1 and CDR2 are LNHDA and SQIVND (reference sequence). This CDR3 has 14 residues. V lost 4 bases, J lost 1 base, and 9 bases lay in between. CDR3: CASSTYMGTDTQYF. For the CDR3, the DNA is TGTGCCAGTAGTACCTACATGGGCACAGATACGCAGTATTTT.

This clone was seen just once. The chain recombines TRBV7-9 with TRBJ2-3; 8 nucleotides line up with TRBD2. V shed 4 bases and J 10 bases; nucleotides not matched to a gene: 19. Germline CDR1 SEHNR, CDR2 FQNEAQ (reference sequence). The CDR3 has 17 residues. DNA for the CDR3: TGTGCCAGCAGCTCTACTCCGGGACTAGAGGGTCTGAGGGCGCAGTATTTT. Its translation: CASSSTPGLEGLRAQYF. Complete variable domain (other parts from reference TRBV7-9 and TRBJ2-3): DTGVSQNPRHKITKRGQNVTFRCDPISEHNRLYWYRQTLGQGPEFLTYFQNEAQLEKSRLLSDRFSAERPKGSFSTLEIQRTEQGDSAMYLCASSSTPGLEGLRAQYFGPGTRLTVL.